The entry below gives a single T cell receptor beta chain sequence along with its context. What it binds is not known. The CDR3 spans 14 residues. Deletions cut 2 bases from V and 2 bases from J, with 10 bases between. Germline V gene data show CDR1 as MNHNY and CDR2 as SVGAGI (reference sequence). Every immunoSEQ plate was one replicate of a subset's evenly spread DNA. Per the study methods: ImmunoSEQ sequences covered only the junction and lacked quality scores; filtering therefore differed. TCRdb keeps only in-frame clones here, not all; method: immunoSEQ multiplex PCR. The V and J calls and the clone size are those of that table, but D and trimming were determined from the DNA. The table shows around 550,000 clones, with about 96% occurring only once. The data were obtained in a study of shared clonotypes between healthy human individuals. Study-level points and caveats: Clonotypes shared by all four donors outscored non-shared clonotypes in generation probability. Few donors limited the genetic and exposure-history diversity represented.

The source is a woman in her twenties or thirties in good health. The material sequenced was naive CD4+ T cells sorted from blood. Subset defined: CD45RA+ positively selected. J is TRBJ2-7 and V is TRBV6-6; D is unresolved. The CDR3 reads CASSYGQITYEQYF. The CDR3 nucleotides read TGTGCCAGCAGTTACGGGCAGATCACCTACGAGCAGTACTTC.